The present T cell receptor (beta chain) was sequenced within a study of CD8 T cells in ankylosing spondylitis. General observations from the study: CD8+ cells made up the disease-linked clones, which were relatively rare in peripheral blood.

TCRdb redid the calling of the 5' RACE reads with MiXCR, one entry per CDR3 protein. Of roughly 230,000 distinct CDR3 sequences listed, under 20% are singletons. A word on this clonotype: Its antigen is not identified.

Germline V gene lookup returns CDR1 DFQATT and CDR2 SNEGSKA (reference sequence). V lost 3 bases to trimming and J lost 4 bases, with 13 bases between them. The CDR3 covers 14 residues. Sample: blood, either unsorted or a sorted T cell fraction (not recorded which). V gene TRBV20-1 combines with J gene TRBJ2-1, with D possibly matching TRBD1 (7 bases). This sequence was found in a male donor with ankylosing spondylitis or in good health (not recorded which). The CDR3 loop reads CSARAGQIYNEQFF. The CDR3 DNA sequence: TGCAGTGCTAGGGCGGGACAGATTTACAATGAGCAGTTCTTC.